These 17 T cell receptor beta chains came from one sample sequenced in a study of shared clonotypes between healthy human individuals (dated by TCRdb to 2018 to 2020). The method behind the library was the immunoSEQ multiplex PCR assay. Here the immuneACCESS table is served through TCRdb, limited to in-frame sequences with V and J called. Missing clones are a known gap in these copies; in checked studies unresolved V genes cover under half, and the rest lacks a known reason. The sample table shows approximately 480,000 clones, and approximately 79% are seen once. The ten most abundant clones make up around 12% of the sample. The sample comprised PBMCs. The receptor set was obtained from a woman in her thirties or forties in good health. Some clones in this sample may be carry-over from other donors' samples.

Concerning this clone: At one of its ends the junction is not consistent with the germline gene, which may arise from a read error. V and J are TRBV7-7 and TRBJ2-3, with TRBD2 matching 11 bases. CDR1 and CDR2 (germline): SSHAT, FNYEAQ (reference sequence). The CDR3 contains 18 residues. The CDR3 DNA is TGTGCTAGCAGCTTACCCCCCTATAGCGGGAGGGGAACAGATACGCAGTATTTT. It specifies CASSLPPYSGRGTDTQYF.

The chain uses TRBV10-3 and TRBJ2-1, with D unresolved. Germline V gives CDR1 ENHRY, CDR2 SYGVKD. This CDR3 spans 12 amino acids. V was clipped by 3 bases and J by 10 bases, with 10 bases between them. The CDR3 nucleotides are TGTGCCATCAGTGAACTCGGTCAGGAGCAGTTCTTC. Residues: CAISELGQEQFF.

A few counts support this clone. Written as DNA, the CDR3 is TGTGCCAGCAGTGATGAGCTGAACACTGAAGCTTTCTTT. Amino acids: CASSDELNTEAFF. The chain is built from TRBV2 and TRBJ1-1, with D uncertain. The CDR3 spans 13 residues. Per the germline V gene, CDR1 is SNHLY and CDR2 is FYNNEI. With 3 bases removed from V and 0 bases from J, the gap between germline ends came to 5 bases.

This clone was observed once. This sequence joins TRBV29-1 and TRBJ2-4, with D possibly TRBD2 on 6 matching bases. The CDR3 loop spans 13 amino acids. Germline CDR1 is SQVTM and CDR2 is ANQGSEA. V was cut by 5 bases and J by 8 bases, with 16 bases left in between. CDR3 DNA sequence: TGCAGCGTTAAAGGCGGAGGGGTGGACATTCAGTACTTC. The encoded protein is CSVKGGGVDIQYF.

The V call is TRBV19, the J call TRBJ2-7; D is perhaps TRBD1 (5 bases). The ends were cut back, 1 base at V and 3 bases at J, with 10 bases in the middle. The CDR3 length is 14 residues. The germline V gene has CDR1 LNHDA and CDR2 SQIVND (reference sequence). The CDR3 region is CASSIARASYEQYF. The CDR3 nucleotides are TGTGCCAGTAGTATAGCCAGGGCAAGCTACGAGCAGTACTTC. The variable domain in full, completed from reference TRBV19 and TRBJ2-7, reads DGGITQSPKYLFRKEGQNVTLSCEQNLNHDAMYWYRQDPGQGLRLIYYSQIVNDFQKGDIAEGYSVSREKKESFPLTVTSAQKNPTAFYLCASSIARASYEQYFGPGTRLTVT.

The sample holds many counts of this clone. The same CDR3 also results from other DNA sequences found in this sample. This CDR3 reads CASSQGTSGGTQETQYF. The CDR3 nucleotides are TGTGCCAGCAGCCAAGGAACTAGCGGGGGGACCCAAGAGACCCAGTACTTC. The chain recombines TRBV4-2 with TRBJ2-5; 12 bases match TRBD2. CDR3 length: 17 residues. V gave up 1 base and J gave up 1 base; unmatched junction bases: 4. Germline-derived CDR1 and CDR2 are LGHNA and YNFKEQ.

The chain combines TRBV29-1 with TRBJ2-3, with no clear D. The germline V gene encodes CDR1 SQVTM and CDR2 ANQGSEA. The CDR3 is made up of 11 amino acids. Deletions cut 4 bases from V and 0 bases from J, with 2 bases between. The CDR3 DNA sequence: TGCAGCGTTGTAAGCACAGATACGCAGTATTTT. Translation gives CSVVSTDTQYF.

V is TRBV7-9 and J is TRBJ2-5; the D gene is possibly TRBD2 (6 bases). The CDR3 loop spans 12 amino acids. Germline V gene sequence: CDR1 SEHNR, CDR2 FQNEAQ (reference sequence). Deletions cut 5 bases from V and 4 bases from J, with 8 bases between. The CDR3 coding sequence is TGTGCCAGCAGCGGAGGGCTAGAGACCCAGTACTTC. Protein sequence: CASSGGLETQYF.

The CDR3 nucleotides read TGTGCCAGCAGTCTCAAGCGGGAGGCCTGGAATGAGCAGTTCTTC. Its translation is CASSLKREAWNEQFF. The J gene is TRBJ2-1, the V gene TRBV27; 9 bases are shared with TRBD2. Germline trimming cut 5 bases from V and 7 bases from J; bases unmatched to any gene: 9. This CDR3 is 15 amino acids long. Germline lookup yields CDR1 MNHEY and CDR2 SMNVEV (reference sequence).

J is TRBJ2-3 and V is TRBV30; D is perhaps TRBD2 (6 bases). The CDR3 runs to 15 residues. CDR1 and CDR2 (germline): GTSNPN, SVGIG (reference sequence). V was clipped by 1 base and J by 5 bases, with 16 bases between them. Here the CDR3 reads CAWSGRGREIDTQYF. The CDR3, as DNA: TGTGCCTGGAGTGGCCGGGGACGGGAGATAGATACGCAGTATTTT.

This clone was seen just once. The CDR3 DNA is TGCAGCGTTGTCGGGGGGACCAACACCGGGGAGCTGTTTTTT. It translates to CSVVGGTNTGELFF. The chain combines TRBV29-1 with TRBJ2-2; TRBD2 matches at 7 bases. Germline CDR1 reads SQVTM; CDR2 reads ANQGSEA. The V segment lost 4 bases and the J segment 2 bases; nucleotides outside the gene matches: 4. The CDR3 is 14 residues long.

V and J are TRBV7-2 and TRBJ1-2; no firm D call. CDR1 and CDR2 from the germline V gene are SGHTA and FQGNSA. The CDR3 spans 15 residues. The germline V and J ends were trimmed by 1 base and 0 bases, with 9 bases remaining between them. CDR3 in amino acids: CASSLVAGANYGYTF. CDR3 DNA sequence: TGTGCCAGCAGCTTAGTTGCGGGAGCTAACTATGGCTACACCTTC.

V gene TRBV7-3 combines with J gene TRBJ2-1, with D perhaps matching TRBD1 or TRBD2 (5 bases each). Germline CDR1 reads SGHTA; CDR2 reads FQGTGA. Trimming removed 1 base at V and 4 bases at J, with 11 bases between. The CDR3 runs 15 residues. CDR3 sequence: CASSLRGGHYNEQFF. The CDR3 DNA reads as TGTGCCAGCAGCTTAAGGGGCGGGCATTACAATGAGCAGTTCTTC. Variable domain in full (rest from reference TRBV7-3 and TRBJ2-1): GAGVSQTPSNKVTEKGKYVELRCDPISGHTALYWYRQSLGQGPEFLIYFQGTGAADDSGLPNDRFFAVRPEGSVSTLKIQRTERGDSAVYLCASSLRGGHYNEQFFGPGTRLTVL.

The chain joins TRBV7-3 to TRBJ2-2; weak D call: TRBD1 (6 bases). Germline lookup yields CDR1 SGHTA and CDR2 FQGTGA. The CDR3 is made up of 13 amino acids. The V and J ends lost 4 bases and 5 bases respectively, with 8 bases between them. The DNA for the CDR3 is TGTGCCAGCAGCTCACAGGGAACCGGGGAGCTGTTTTTT. This translates into CASSSQGTGELFF.

The chain uses TRBV10-3 and TRBJ1-2; TRBD1 matches 7 bases. J lost 7 bases, V lost 4 bases, and 6 bases had no gene match. Germline assignment: CDR1 ENHRY and CDR2 SYGVKD. This CDR3 comprises 13 residues. The DNA for the CDR3 is TGTGCCATCAGTGCGCCAGACAGGGTTGGCTACACCTTC. This sequence encodes CAISAPDRVGYTF.

The genes are TRBV2 and TRBJ2-1; TRBD2 agrees at 8 bases. Germline V gene lookup returns CDR1 SNHLY and CDR2 FYNNEI. The CDR3 runs 14 residues. Germline trimming cut 2 bases from V and 10 bases from J; bases unmatched to any gene: 7. The CDR3 DNA follows: TGTGCCAGCAGTGAATTGAGCGGGAGAGGCGAGCAGTTCTTC. Amino acid sequence: CASSELSGRGEQFF.

This clone was counted only a few times. The rearrangement joins TRBV6-6 to TRBJ1-4, with 7 bases that match TRBD1. The V and J ends lost 6 bases and 5 bases, in that order; junction bases with no gene match: 6. The CDR3 is 14 amino acids. Germline V gives CDR1 MNHNY, CDR2 SVGAGI (reference sequence). In DNA form, the CDR3 reads TGTGCCAGCAGGCCGGGACAGCGGAATGAAAAACTGTTTTTT. Translation gives CASRPGQRNEKLFF.